This T cell receptor (beta chain) is drawn from a study of shared clonotypes between healthy human individuals. The data were produced by immunoSEQ multiplex PCR, yet TCRdb's version contains in-frame clones alone and is incomplete. The repertoire holds around 990,000 clones, with about 80% as singletons. Input material: memory CD4+ T cells from PBMCs. Subset reported: CD45RA-negative fraction. The clonotype was recovered from a man between 18 and 29 years old in good health. Some clones in this sample may be carry-over from other donors' samples.

CDR3 region: CASKRVNEKLFF. The DNA of the CDR3 is TGTGCCAGCAAACGGGTAAATGAAAAACTGTTTTTT. V is TRBV2 and J is TRBJ1-4, with D hard to call. The CDR3 totals 12 residues. Trimming took off 7 bases at V and 5 bases at J, with 8 bases between the two ends. The germline V gene encodes CDR1 SNHLY and CDR2 FYNNEI.